The rows below give T cell receptor beta chains drawn from one sample of a study of cytomegalovirus exposure and HLA in healthy donors. Only in-frame clones appear in the TCRdb table, and some are missing; sequencing was by immunoSEQ multiplex PCR. The sample records roughly 150,000 clones, around 84% being singletons. The sequenced sample consisted of PBMCs. The receptors come from a woman in her late teens or twenties in good health and CMV-seronegative. CDR3s include the opening cysteine and the closing phenylalanine or tryptophan. A D gene is named only where the DNA matches it firmly. For some rows the clone size is stated as once, few or many, or as a class when expanded; others skip it.

V gene: TRBV6-5; J gene: TRBJ1-6; clone size: .; D gene: .; CDR3 DNA: TGTGCCAGCAGTTACTTAAAGTCCGGTTCACCCCTCCACTTT; CDR3 protein: CASSYLKSGSPLHF
V gene: TRBV19; J gene: TRBJ1-1; clone size: .; D gene: .; CDR3 DNA: TGTGCCAGTACCACCCGCGGCAGGGATAAGATGAACACTGAAGCTTTCTTT; CDR3 protein: CASTTRGRDKMNTEAFF
V gene: TRBV10-1; J gene: TRBJ2-3; clone size: once; D gene: TRBD2; CDR3 DNA: TGCGCCAGCAGTGTTAGCGGGACGTGGGAGATCACAGATACGCAGTATTTT; CDR3 protein: CASSVSGTWEITDTQYF
V gene: TRBV29-1; J gene: TRBJ2-6; clone size: .; D gene: .; CDR3 DNA: TGCAGCGTTGGGGGCCCTGGGGCCAACGTCCTGACTTTC; CDR3 protein: CSVGGPGANVLTF
V gene: TRBV11-2; J gene: TRBJ2-5; clone size: .; D gene: .; CDR3 DNA: TGTGCCAGCAGCCCCGACATAGGAGAGACCCAGTACTTC; CDR3 protein: CASSPDIGETQYF
V gene: TRBV6-5; J gene: TRBJ1-3; clone size: .; D gene: .; CDR3 DNA: TGTGCCAGCAGCCCCGACAGCACCTCTGGAAACACCATATATTTT; CDR3 protein: CASSPDSTSGNTIYF
V gene: TRBV4-1; J gene: TRBJ1-6; clone size: .; D gene: .; CDR3 DNA: TGCGCCAGCAGCCAAGAGGGCCAGCCGTCTACTTCACCCCTCCACTTT; CDR3 protein: CASSQEGQPSTSPLHF
V gene: TRBV19; J gene: TRBJ2-1; clone size: .; D gene: TRBD2; CDR3 DNA: TGTGCCAGTAGTATAGCTAGCGGGGGTTCCTACAATGAGCAGTTCTTC; CDR3 protein: CASSIASGGSYNEQFF
V gene: TRBV7-2; J gene: TRBJ1-2; clone size: .; D gene: .; CDR3 DNA: TGTGCCAGCAGCTTCGGCAGGGTCGAAGGCTACACCTTC; CDR3 protein: CASSFGRVEGYTF
V gene: TRBV6-6; J gene: TRBJ1-5; clone size: .; D gene: .; CDR3 DNA: TGTGCCAGCAGTTATATGGACAAGCAGCCCCAGCATTTT; CDR3 protein: CASSYMDKQPQHF
V gene: TRBV11-2; J gene: TRBJ2-5; clone size: .; D gene: TRBD2; CDR3 DNA: TGTGCCAGCAGCCCCGCGGGGGGGGTCTCCCAAGAGACCCAGTACTTC; CDR3 protein: CASSPAGGVSQETQYF
V gene: TRBV18; J gene: TRBJ1-2; clone size: .; D gene: TRBD1; CDR3 DNA: TGTGCCAGCTCACCCTTCTCGGACAGGGGCGGTGGCTACACCTTC; CDR3 protein: CASSPFSDRGGGYTF
V gene: TRBV5-1; J gene: TRBJ2-1; clone size: .; D gene: TRBD2; CDR3 DNA: TGCGCCAGCAGCTTGGACCCTAGCGGCTCCTACAATGAGCAGTTCTTC; CDR3 protein: CASSLDPSGSYNEQFF
V gene: TRBV7-2; J gene: TRBJ2-7; clone size: .; D gene: .; CDR3 DNA: TGTGCCAGCAGCTTGGGGCCCGAGCAGTACTTC; CDR3 protein: CASSLGPEQYF
V gene: TRBV5-1; J gene: TRBJ2-5; clone size: .; D gene: .; CDR3 DNA: TGCGCTAATTTTGGCGCGGGATTTAGACCGGGGGAGCAGTACTTC; CDR3 protein: CANFGAGFRPGEQYF
V gene: TRBV5-1; J gene: TRBJ2-1; clone size: .; D gene: .; CDR3 DNA: TGCGCCAGCAGCCTACAGGGAAATGAGCAGTTCTTC; CDR3 protein: CASSLQGNEQFF
V gene: TRBV28; J gene: TRBJ2-1; clone size: once; D gene: TRBD1; CDR3 DNA: TGTGCCAGCAGATCCTGGACAGGGCCCAGCTCCTACAATGAGCAGTTCTTC; CDR3 protein: CASRSWTGPSSYNEQFF
V gene: TRBV9; J gene: TRBJ2-3; clone size: .; D gene: .; CDR3 DNA: TGTGCCAGCAGCGTAGACGGGTACACAGATACGCAGTATTTT; CDR3 protein: CASSVDGYTDTQYF
V gene: TRBV28; J gene: TRBJ2-2; clone size: .; D gene: .; CDR3 DNA: TGTGCCAGCAGTTTAGTAGCCAACACCGGGGAGCTGTTTTTT; CDR3 protein: CASSLVANTGELFF
V gene: TRBV9; J gene: TRBJ2-7; clone size: once; D gene: .; CDR3 DNA: TGTGCCAGCAGCGTAGGTAACAGGGCCTACGAGCAGTACTTC; CDR3 protein: CASSVGNRAYEQYF
V gene: TRBV18; J gene: TRBJ2-5; clone size: .; D gene: TRBD1; CDR3 DNA: TGTGCCAGCTCACCTACCCTTGGACAGGCGGATGAGACCCAGTACTTC; CDR3 protein: CASSPTLGQADETQYF
V gene: TRBV5-6; J gene: TRBJ2-1; clone size: .; D gene: TRBD2; CDR3 DNA: TGTGCCAGCAGCTGGGGACTAGCGGGGGACAATGAGCAGTTCTTC; CDR3 protein: CASSWGLAGDNEQFF
V gene: TRBV11-2; J gene: TRBJ1-6; clone size: once; D gene: .; CDR3 DNA: TGTGCCAGCAGCAAAGAGAGGTGGAATTCACCCCTCCACTTT; CDR3 protein: CASSKERWNSPLHF
V gene: TRBV18; J gene: TRBJ2-7; clone size: .; D gene: .; CDR3 DNA: TGTGCCAGCTCCCCGAACAGGGACCCCTACGAGCAGTACTTC; CDR3 protein: CASSPNRDPYEQYF
V gene: TRBV9; J gene: TRBJ1-1; clone size: .; D gene: .; CDR3 DNA: TGTGCCAGCAGCGTAAGGGAGGTGAACACTGAAGCTTTCTTT; CDR3 protein: CASSVREVNTEAFF
V gene: TRBV7-3; J gene: TRBJ2-3; clone size: once; D gene: .; CDR3 DNA: TGTGCCAGCAGCTTAAGATGGGAGGTTAGCACAGATACGCAGTATTTT; CDR3 protein: CASSLRWEVSTDTQYF
V gene: TRBV9; J gene: TRBJ2-5; clone size: .; D gene: TRBD2; CDR3 DNA: TGTGCCAGCAGCACTGGGACTATGGGCGTTGGCGAGACCCAGTACTTC; CDR3 protein: CASSTGTMGVGETQYF
V gene: TRBV10-3; J gene: TRBJ1-4; clone size: .; D gene: TRBD1; CDR3 DNA: TGTGCCATCAGTGAAGACAGGGGCGAAAAACTGTTTTTT; CDR3 protein: CAISEDRGEKLFF
V gene: TRBV27; J gene: TRBJ1-5; clone size: .; D gene: TRBD1; CDR3 DNA: TGTGCCAGCAGCCCGGAGGGGGCGGGCAATCAGCCCCAGCATTTT; CDR3 protein: CASSPEGAGNQPQHF
V gene: TRBV7-9; J gene: TRBJ1-3; clone size: .; D gene: .; CDR3 DNA: TGTGCCAGCAGCTCCCTACAGGGCCTAAGTGGAAACACCATATATTTT; CDR3 protein: CASSSLQGLSGNTIYF
V gene: TRBV11-2; J gene: TRBJ2-7; clone size: .; D gene: .; CDR3 DNA: TGTGCCAGCAGCTTCGTTAGTTTTGCCAGGGGCTACGAGCAGTACTTC; CDR3 protein: CASSFVSFARGYEQYF
V gene: TRBV5-1; J gene: TRBJ2-7; clone size: .; D gene: TRBD2; CDR3 DNA: TGCGCCAGCAGAGCGGGGGGCCCCTACGAGCAGTACTTC; CDR3 protein: CASRAGGPYEQYF
V gene: TRBV4-3; J gene: TRBJ2-1; clone size: .; D gene: TRBD2; CDR3 DNA: TGCGCCAGCAGCCAAGATTACACTAGCGCTGGGAATGAGCAGTTCTTC; CDR3 protein: CASSQDYTSAGNEQFF
V gene: TRBV6-6; J gene: TRBJ1-2; clone size: .; D gene: .; CDR3 DNA: TGTGCCAGCAGTTATCGGCACTACGACTATGGCTACACCTTC; CDR3 protein: CASSYRHYDYGYTF
V gene: TRBV12-5; J gene: TRBJ2-1; clone size: few; D gene: .; CDR3 DNA: TGTGCTAGTGGTTTGTCGGAACTAGCTTACGAGCAGTTCTTC; CDR3 protein: CASGLSELAYEQFF
V gene: TRBV15; J gene: TRBJ2-7; clone size: .; D gene: .; CDR3 DNA: TGTGCCACCAGCCGCGACAGGTTTGGCTCCTACGAGCAGTACTTC; CDR3 protein: CATSRDRFGSYEQYF
V gene: TRBV21-1; J gene: TRBJ2-7; clone size: once; D gene: .; CDR3 DNA: TGTGCCAGCAGCGTTCAAGCCGGGACTAGCGGGGTCCTCTCCTACGAGCAGTACTTC; CDR3 protein: CASSVQAGTSGVLSYEQYF
V gene: TRBV15; J gene: TRBJ2-1; clone size: .; D gene: TRBD2; CDR3 DNA: TGTGCCACCAGCAGAGATAGCGGGGGGGCAGATGAGCAGTTCTTC; CDR3 protein: CATSRDSGGADEQFF
V gene: TRBV2; J gene: TRBJ1-5; clone size: .; D gene: .; CDR3 DNA: TGTGCCAGCAGCCGCGGGACCGTCAATCAGCCCCAGCATTTT; CDR3 protein: CASSRGTVNQPQHF
V gene: TRBV7-3; J gene: TRBJ2-5; clone size: .; D gene: TRBD2; CDR3 DNA: TGTGCCAGCGATCGCGTGCGGGAGCCCTCGGAGACCCAGTACTTC; CDR3 protein: CASDRVREPSETQYF
V gene: TRBV28; J gene: TRBJ1-5; clone size: medium-sized; D gene: .; CDR3 DNA: TGTGCCAGCCGACAAGGGGCCGACGTATCTCCCCAGCATTTT; CDR3 protein: CASRQGADVSPQHF
V gene: TRBV7-9; J gene: TRBJ2-6; clone size: .; D gene: .; CDR3 DNA: TGTGCCAGCAGCTTGGGACTTGTCTCTGGGGCCAACGTCCTGACTTTC; CDR3 protein: CASSLGLVSGANVLTF
V gene: TRBV27; J gene: TRBJ2-7; clone size: .; D gene: TRBD2; CDR3 DNA: TGTGCCAGCAGTTTCTCAAGCGGGAAGAGCTCCTACGAGCAGTACTTC; CDR3 protein: CASSFSSGKSSYEQYF
V gene: TRBV7-8; J gene: TRBJ1-1; clone size: .; D gene: .; CDR3 DNA: TGTGCCAGCAGCTTACAGGGGCAAATGAACACTGAAGCTTTCTTT; CDR3 protein: CASSLQGQMNTEAFF